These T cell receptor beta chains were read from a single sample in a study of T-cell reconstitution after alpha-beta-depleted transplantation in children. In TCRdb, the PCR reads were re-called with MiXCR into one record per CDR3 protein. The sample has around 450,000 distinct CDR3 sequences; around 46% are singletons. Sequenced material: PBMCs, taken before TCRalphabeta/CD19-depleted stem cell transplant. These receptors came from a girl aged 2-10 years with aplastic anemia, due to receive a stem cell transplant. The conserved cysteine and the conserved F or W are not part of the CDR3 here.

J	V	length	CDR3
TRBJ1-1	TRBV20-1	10	SATRPNTEAF
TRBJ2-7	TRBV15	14	ATSRVVGLAAYEQY
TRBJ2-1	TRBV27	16	ASSVSIWSVQSGNEQF
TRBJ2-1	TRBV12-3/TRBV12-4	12	ASSLRTWGNEQF
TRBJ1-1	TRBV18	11	ASSGGSSTEAF
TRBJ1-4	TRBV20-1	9	SAWWGEKLF
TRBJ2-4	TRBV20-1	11	SARSLGGNIQY
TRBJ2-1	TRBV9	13	ASSDREEVGNEQF
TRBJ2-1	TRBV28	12	ASSTSGGYNEQF
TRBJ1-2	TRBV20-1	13	SAPLDRAGDYGYT
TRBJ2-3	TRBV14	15	ASSLYGPSGSTDTQY
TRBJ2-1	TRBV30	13	AWSVRSYSYNEQF
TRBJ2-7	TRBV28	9	ASSPQTGQY
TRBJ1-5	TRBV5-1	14	ASSLVAGAVGQPQH
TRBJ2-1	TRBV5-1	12	ASSLLTSVSEQF
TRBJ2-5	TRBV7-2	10	ASNQGEETQY
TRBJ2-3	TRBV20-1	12	SWTGTGPTDTQY
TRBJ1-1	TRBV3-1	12	ASSQDLHSPQAF
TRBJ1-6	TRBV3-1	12	ASSQARGNSPLH
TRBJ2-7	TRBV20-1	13	SATSRITFSYEQY
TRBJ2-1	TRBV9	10	ASSVVNNEQF
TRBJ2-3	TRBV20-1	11	SARLQETDTQY
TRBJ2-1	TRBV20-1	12	SASKGGVANEQF
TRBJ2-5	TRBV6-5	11	ASSYSAGETQY
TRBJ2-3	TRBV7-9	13	ASTPTGGLTDTQY
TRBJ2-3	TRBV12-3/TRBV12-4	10	ASSSTTDTQY
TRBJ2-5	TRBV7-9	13	ASSAPGQLQETQY
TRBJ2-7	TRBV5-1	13	ASSLTSRNSYEQY
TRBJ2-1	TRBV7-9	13	ASSLARTGLNEQF
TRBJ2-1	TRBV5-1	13	ASSTGLAGGREQF
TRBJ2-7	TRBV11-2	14	ASSLAPGQGSYEQY
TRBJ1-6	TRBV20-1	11	SVRGRNNSPLH
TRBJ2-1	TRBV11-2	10	ASSSWTYEQF
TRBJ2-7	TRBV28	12	ASSSGTVPYEQY
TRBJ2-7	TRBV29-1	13	SVEARTSGSYEQY
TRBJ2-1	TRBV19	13	ASSIDREVYNEQF
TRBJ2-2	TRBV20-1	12	SADRDWNTGELF
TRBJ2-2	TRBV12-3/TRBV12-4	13	ASSLNIRSTGELF
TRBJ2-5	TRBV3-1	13	ASSQPNFLGQVQY
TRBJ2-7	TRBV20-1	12	SARDRGGLYEQY
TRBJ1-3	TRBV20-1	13	SARDSPASGNTIY
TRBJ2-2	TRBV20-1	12	SALGGGRGGELF
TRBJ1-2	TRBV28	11	ASSLLGGVGYT